This entry features one T cell receptor beta chain sequence. The antigen is not known. Here immunoSEQ multiplex PCR was the method, and the copy in TCRdb shows in-frame clones only, minus some. The data contain roughly 80,000 clones, more than 80% of them seen just once; the ten biggest clones take up around 6%. The V segment lost 6 bases and the J segment 7 bases; nucleotides outside the gene matches: 6. From germline, CDR1 is MNHEY and CDR2 SVGAGI. The CDR3 length is 13 residues. This entry comes from a study of T cell responses to AZD1222 COVID-19 vaccine. Study observations and caveats: White British ancestry dominated among donors, who included more females, and clonal diversity was possibly underestimated. Once two AZD1222 doses were given, Spike-specific TCR breadth and depth went up. Without day 14 samples, only post-peak T cell repertoires were studied.

Sequences were derived from peripheral blood, sampled on day 0 of AZD1222 vaccination. The sequence was collected from an adult in good health. The rearrangement uses TRBV6-5 and TRBJ2-1, with TRBD1 identical over 7 bases. The CDR3 sequence is CASRTTGVNEQFF. The CDR3 DNA sequence: TGTGCCAGCAGGACTACAGGGGTAAATGAGCAGTTCTTC.